A selection of T cell receptor beta chains follows, all from one sample in a study of T cell responses to AZD1222 COVID-19 vaccine. Profiled with immunoSEQ multiplex PCR; TCRdb holds only in-frame clones, not every one. In the table there are approximately 100,000 clones, about nine tenths of which are singletons. The sequencing here drew on peripheral blood, taken on day 0 of AZD1222 vaccination. The receptors derive from an adult in good health. CDR3s include the opening cysteine and the closing phenylalanine or tryptophan. The order of the fields is clone size, CDR3 length, V gene, J gene, D gene, CDR3 protein, CDR3 DNA. The D gene is left open where the match is weak. Clone size is shown for a subset of rows, as once, few, many or a class of expanded clone.

clone size: -; CDR3 length: 14; V gene: TRBV5-1; J gene: TRBJ1-4; D gene: -; CDR3 protein: CASSQDTSNEKLFF; CDR3 DNA: TGCGCCAGCAGCCAGGACACCTCTAATGAAAAACTGTTTTTT
clone size: -; CDR3 length: 15; V gene: TRBV4-1; J gene: TRBJ2-1; D gene: TRBD2; CDR3 protein: CASSHGAGSYNEQFF; CDR3 DNA: TGCGCCAGCAGCCACGGAGCGGGATCCTACAATGAGCAGTTCTTC
clone size: -; CDR3 length: 15; V gene: TRBV7-2; J gene: TRBJ2-7; D gene: TRBD2; CDR3 protein: CASSLVTSGSDEQYF; CDR3 DNA: TGTGCCAGCAGCTTAGTAACTAGCGGGAGCGACGAGCAGTACTTC
clone size: -; CDR3 length: 13; V gene: TRBV11-2; J gene: TRBJ2-7; D gene: -; CDR3 protein: CASSLVPVYEQYF; CDR3 DNA: TGTGCCAGCAGCTTGGTTCCGGTCTACGAGCAGTACTTC
clone size: -; CDR3 length: 13; V gene: TRBV5-6; J gene: TRBJ2-7; D gene: -; CDR3 protein: CASSYGRSYEQYF; CDR3 DNA: TGTGCCAGCAGCTATGGACGGTCCTACGAGCAGTACTTC
clone size: few; CDR3 length: 14; V gene: TRBV7-9; J gene: TRBJ2-5; D gene: -; CDR3 protein: CASSLALGQETQYF; CDR3 DNA: TGTGCCAGCAGCTTAGCGCTGGGACAAGAGACCCAGTACTTC
clone size: -; CDR3 length: 15; V gene: TRBV27; J gene: TRBJ1-4; D gene: -; CDR3 protein: CASSLSQANNEKLFF; CDR3 DNA: TGTGCCAGCAGTTTATCACAGGCTAATAATGAAAAACTGTTTTTT
clone size: -; CDR3 length: 14; V gene: TRBV27; J gene: TRBJ2-5; D gene: -; CDR3 protein: CASSLGLGRETQYF; CDR3 DNA: TGTGCCAGCAGTTTAGGATTAGGTCGGGAGACCCAGTACTTC
clone size: -; CDR3 length: 17; V gene: TRBV27; J gene: TRBJ1-5; D gene: TRBD1; CDR3 protein: CASSLLPGQGVDQPQHF; CDR3 DNA: TGTGCCAGCAGCCTTCTTCCCGGACAGGGCGTCGATCAGCCCCAGCATTTT
clone size: -; CDR3 length: 16; V gene: TRBV2; J gene: TRBJ1-1; D gene: TRBD1; CDR3 protein: CASSDRPDRGNTEAFF; CDR3 DNA: TGTGCCAGCAGTGATAGGCCGGACAGGGGGAACACTGAAGCTTTCTTT
clone size: -; CDR3 length: 15; V gene: TRBV27; J gene: TRBJ1-1; D gene: -; CDR3 protein: CASSLSLGFVTEAFF; CDR3 DNA: TGTGCCAGCAGCCTGAGTTTGGGGTTTGTAACTGAAGCTTTCTTT
clone size: -; CDR3 length: 13; V gene: TRBV19; J gene: TRBJ1-6; D gene: TRBD1; CDR3 protein: CASQDRGGSPLHF; CDR3 DNA: TGTGCCAGTCAGGACAGGGGCGGATCACCCCTCCACTTT
clone size: -; CDR3 length: 15; V gene: TRBV6-5; J gene: TRBJ2-2; D gene: TRBD1; CDR3 protein: CASSPQGVWTGELFF; CDR3 DNA: TGTGCCAGCAGTCCACAGGGGGTATGGACCGGGGAGCTGTTTTTT
clone size: once; CDR3 length: 17; V gene: TRBV5-1; J gene: TRBJ2-4; D gene: -; CDR3 protein: CASSLVGSERAKNIQYF; CDR3 DNA: TGCGCCAGCAGCTTGGTTGGGTCGGAGCGGGCCAAAAACATTCAGTACTTC
clone size: -; CDR3 length: 17; V gene: TRBV3-1/TRBV3-2; J gene: TRBJ1-3; D gene: TRBD1; CDR3 protein: CASSQESGQGKINTIYF; CDR3 DNA: TGTGCCAGCAGCCAAGAATCGGGACAGGGGAAGATTAACACCATATATTTT
clone size: -; CDR3 length: 16; V gene: TRBV5-1; J gene: TRBJ2-1; D gene: -; CDR3 protein: CASSLVGGVPGNEQFF; CDR3 DNA: TGCGCCAGCAGCCTGGTGGGGGGCGTTCCTGGCAATGAGCAGTTCTTC
clone size: -; CDR3 length: 15; V gene: TRBV27; J gene: TRBJ2-3; D gene: -; CDR3 protein: CASSTRDGTTDTQYF; CDR3 DNA: TGTGCCAGCAGTACCCGGGACGGGACCACAGATACGCAGTATTTT